The clone carrying this T cell receptor (beta chain) occurred once. Time point meaning: pre-treatment sample, taken before nivolumab and TIL therapy. Most excised metastases sampled were pleural nodules or supraclavicular lymph nodes. Progressing patients received lymphodepletion, expanded TIL infusion and IL-2. The CDR3 extends over 15 amino acids. Germline V gives CDR1 LGHNA, CDR2 YSLEER. The V gene end was trimmed by 2 bases and the J gene end by 6 bases; junction bases not matched to a gene: 6. Sequencing used immunoSEQ v3. Sequencing depth was approximately 1.8 million read pairs for survey level, roughly 4.5-6.5 million for deep. Clones were read by immunoSEQ multiplex PCR, and TCRdb kept only the in-frame ones, dropping some. The sample lists thousands of clones, almost 65% seen once, with about 10% in the top ten. This sample was included in a study of TIL therapy for anti-PD-1-resistant metastatic lung cancer. Across the whole study: Patients had a median age of approximately 56 years (range 38-75). Tumors carried a median 1.5 non-synonymous mutations per megabase.

Sequenced here: tumor tissue, sampled at baseline. This chain connects TRBV4-3 to TRBJ2-7; TRBD2 aligns across 11 bases. This TCR was recovered from a man between 65 and 85 years old with non-small cell lung cancer. DNA of the CDR3: TGCGCCAGCAGCCAAACCGGGACTAGCGGTCTCGAGCAGTACTTC. Encoded protein: CASSQTGTSGLEQYF.